Shown below are 9 T cell receptor beta chains from a single sample sequenced in a study of neurological immune-mediated disorders. TCRdb recomputed calls from the 5' RACE reads with MiXCR, one row per CDR3 protein. The sample consists of 40,000 to 45,000 distinct CDR3 sequences, more than 5% of them appearing once. The sequenced sample was CD4+ T cells from blood. The origin of the receptors is a woman aged 35 to 49 in good health.

In its sample, this clonotype was seen many times. The rearrangement uses TRBV5-1 and TRBJ1-3, with a tentative D call TRBD1 (5 bases). Trimming took 0 bases from V and 2 from J, leaving 9 bases between them. The CDR3 consists of 15 residues. Germline CDR1 SGHRS, CDR2 YFSETQ. The CDR3 DNA reads as TGCGCCAGCAGCTTGGCGGGGGACCCTGGAAACACCATATATTTT. Residues: CASSLAGDPGNTIYF.

This clonotype was seen a handful of times. This chain links TRBV7-9 with TRBJ2-7; 10 nucleotides line up with TRBD2. The J segment lost 7 bases and the V segment lost 3 bases, leaving 9 bases of the junction unmatched. Looked up from germline, CDR1 is SEHNR and CDR2 is FQNEAQ (reference sequence). The CDR3 totals 15 residues. CDR3 region: CASSFLVLAGEEQYF. The CDR3 region has the DNA TGTGCCAGCAGCTTTCTCGTGCTAGCGGGAGAAGAGCAGTACTTC.

In this sample, this clonotype turned up many times. This sequence joins TRBV10-3 and TRBJ2-1; 7 nucleotides line up with TRBD1. Germline values: CDR1 ENHRY, CDR2 SYGVKD. CDR3 size: 13 residues. J was trimmed by 5 bases and V by 7 bases; bases with no gene match: 5. Written as DNA, the CDR3 is TGTGCCATCATGGGACAGAACGACAATGAGCAGTTCTTC. Translation gives CAIMGQNDNEQFF.

The chain is built from TRBV6-6 and TRBJ2-3; TRBD2 agrees at 8 bases. There are 14 residues in the CDR3. CDR1 and CDR2 (germline): MNHNY, SVGAGI (reference sequence). Trimming at V came to 8 bases and at J to 6 bases, leaving 10 bases not matched to a gene. DNA of the CDR3: TGTGCCAGCGGGACTAGGGGGGGGGGCGATACGCAGTATTTT. The encoded protein is CASGTRGGGDTQYF.

This clonotype was seen many times. The CDR3 sequence: CASSELSGSRDEQFF. The DNA of the CDR3 is TGTGCCAGCAGTGAATTAAGCGGGAGCAGGGATGAGCAGTTCTTC. The gene calls are TRBV25-1 and TRBJ2-1; 8 nucleotides align to TRBD2. Trimming cost V 1 base and J 8 bases; bases outside gene matches: 7. This CDR3 is 15 amino acids long. Germline V gene sequence: CDR1 MGHDK, CDR2 SYGVNS.

This clonotype was picked up many times. The CDR3 protein is CASSSSGQVLAKNIQYF. DNA of the CDR3: TGTGCCAGCAGTTCCTCGGGACAGGTCTTAGCCAAAAACATTCAGTACTTC. This chain links TRBV27 with TRBJ2-4; 8 bases are shared with TRBD1. The CDR3 spans 17 residues. Germline loops: CDR1 MNHEY, CDR2 SMNVEV (reference sequence). Losses at the gene ends were 4 bases for V and 0 bases for J; bases not matched to a gene: 8.

In its sample, this clonotype was seen many times. The chain links TRBV12-3 or TRBV12-4 to TRBJ2-7; 10 nucleotides match TRBD2. V shed 4 bases and J 0 bases; nucleotides not matched to a gene: 9. CDR3 length: 17 residues. The CDR3 reads CASSSYLRTSGSYEQYF. The CDR3 DNA follows: TGTGCCAGCAGTTCCTACCTTCGGACTAGCGGCTCCTACGAGCAGTACTTC.

Many counts were recorded for this clonotype. The J gene is TRBJ2-2, the V gene TRBV3-1; D is ambiguous. V was clipped by 4 bases and J by 2 bases, with 8 bases between them. From germline, CDR1 is LGHDT and CDR2 YNNKEL (reference sequence). The CDR3 totals 14 residues. CDR3 sequence reads: CASSLLGNTGELFF. DNA of the CDR3: TGTGCCAGCAGCCTCCTCGGTAACACCGGGGAGCTGTTTTTT.

As to this clonotype: A much larger clone is a single base away; this may be a read error. The V gene is TRBV14, the J gene TRBJ2-1, with TRBD1 matching 10 bases. CDR1 is SGHDN and CDR2 is FVKESK in the germline V gene. This CDR3 is built from 13 residues. The CDR3 coding sequence is TGTGCCAACAGCCGGGACAGGGGCAATGAGCAGTTCTTC. It specifies CANSRDRGNEQFF.